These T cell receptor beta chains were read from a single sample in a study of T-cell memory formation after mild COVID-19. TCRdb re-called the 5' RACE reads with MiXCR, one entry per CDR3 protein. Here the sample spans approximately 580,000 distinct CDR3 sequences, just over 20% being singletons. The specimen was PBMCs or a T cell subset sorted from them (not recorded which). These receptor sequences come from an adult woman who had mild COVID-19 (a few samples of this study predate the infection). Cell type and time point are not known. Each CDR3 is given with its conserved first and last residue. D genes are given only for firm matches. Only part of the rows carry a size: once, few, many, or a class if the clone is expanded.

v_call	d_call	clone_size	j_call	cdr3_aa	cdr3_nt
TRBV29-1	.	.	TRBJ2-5	CSVARQTTETQYF	TGCAGCGTTGCTAGGCAAACGACGGAGACCCAGTACTTC
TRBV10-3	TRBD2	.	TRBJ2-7	CAISDSSGTPPSYEQYF	TGTGCCATCAGTGACTCTAGCGGGACACCACCTAGCTACGAGCAGTACTTC
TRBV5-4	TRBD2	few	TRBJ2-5	CASSPGLVEETQYF	TGTGCCAGCAGCCCCGGACTAGTGGAAGAGACCCAGTACTTC
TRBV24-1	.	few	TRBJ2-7	CAIVDTTHYEQYF	TGTGCCATTGTCGACACAACCCACTACGAGCAGTACTTC
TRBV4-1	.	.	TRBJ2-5	CASSQDAAGGQETQYF	TGCGCCAGCAGCCAAGATGCGGCAGGCGGGCAGGAGACCCAGTACTTC
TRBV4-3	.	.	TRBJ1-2	CASSQERANYGYTF	TGCGCCAGCAGCCAAGAGCGTGCGAACTATGGCTACACCTTC
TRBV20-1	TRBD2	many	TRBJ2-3	CSADTSDNTDTQYF	TGCAGTGCTGATACTAGCGATAACACAGATACGCAGTATTTT
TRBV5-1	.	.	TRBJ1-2	CASSLGAGKDGYTF	TGCGCCAGCAGCTTGGGAGCAGGGAAGGATGGCTACACCTTC
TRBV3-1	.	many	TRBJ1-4	CASSQAGHNEKLFF	TGTGCCAGCAGCCAAGCCGGACATAATGAAAAACTGTTTTTT
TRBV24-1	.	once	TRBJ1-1	CATTDSMNTEAFF	TGTGCCACCACGGACAGTATGAACACTGAAGCTTTCTTT
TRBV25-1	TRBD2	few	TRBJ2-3	CASSEATSGGPFTDTQYF	TGTGCCAGCAGTGAAGCGACTAGCGGGGGCCCCTTCACAGATACGCAGTATTTT
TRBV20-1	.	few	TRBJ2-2	CSAMGPGELFF	TGCAGTGCTATGGGCCCCGGGGAGCTGTTTTTT
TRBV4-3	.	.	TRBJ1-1	CASSQLTRPGGGTEAFF	TGCGCCAGCAGCCAGCTCACCCGGCCGGGGGGCGGCACTGAAGCTTTCTTT
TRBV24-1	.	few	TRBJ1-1	CATSDRTEAFF	TGTGCCACCAGTGACCGCACTGAAGCTTTCTTT
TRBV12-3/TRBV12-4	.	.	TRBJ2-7	CASSLSGYSPSVGQYF	TGTGCCAGCAGTCTCTCTGGGTACAGTCCCTCCGTCGGGCAGTACTTC
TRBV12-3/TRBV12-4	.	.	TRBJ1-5	CASSPQNPTLSNQPQHF	TGTGCCAGCAGTCCACAGAATCCGACCCTTAGCAATCAGCCCCAGCATTTT
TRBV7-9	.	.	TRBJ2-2	CASSRREGAPGELFF	TGTGCCAGCAGCCGTCGGGAGGGGGCCCCCGGGGAGCTGTTTTTT
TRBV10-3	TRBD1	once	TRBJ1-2	CAIRRDSGYTF	TGTGCCATCAGGCGGGACAGCGGCTACACCTTC
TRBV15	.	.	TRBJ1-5	CATSRERVNQPQHF	TGTGCCACCAGCAGAGAGAGGGTTAATCAGCCCCAGCATTTT
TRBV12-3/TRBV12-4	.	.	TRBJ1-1	CASSLAGSMDTEAFF	TGTGCCAGCAGTTTAGCAGGGTCCATGGACACTGAAGCTTTCTTT
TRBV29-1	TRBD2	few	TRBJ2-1	CSARIGTSGPYNEQFF	TGCAGCGCGCGTATAGGGACTAGCGGACCCTACAATGAGCAGTTCTTC
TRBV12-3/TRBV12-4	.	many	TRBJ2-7	CASSPPEPRGYEQYF	TGTGCCAGCAGCCCACCCGAGCCCCGGGGGTACGAGCAGTACTTC
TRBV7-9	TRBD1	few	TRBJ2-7	CASSLGQGVGYEQYF	TGTGCCAGCAGCTTAGGTCAGGGGGTTGGCTACGAGCAGTACTTC
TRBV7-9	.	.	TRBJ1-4	CASSFSSGINEKLFF	TGTGCCAGCAGCTTTTCCAGCGGAATTAATGAAAAACTGTTTTTT
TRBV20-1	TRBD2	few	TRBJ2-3	CSARVRAGGRGTDTQYF	TGCAGTGCTAGAGTCCGAGCGGGGGGGCGTGGCACAGATACGCAGTATTTT
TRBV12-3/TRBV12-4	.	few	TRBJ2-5	CASILGGSRETQYF	TGTGCCAGCATCTTAGGAGGGAGCAGAGAGACCCAGTACTTC
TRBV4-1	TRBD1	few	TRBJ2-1	CASSPRGIHEQFF	TGCGCCAGCAGCCCCAGGGGGATCCATGAGCAGTTCTTC
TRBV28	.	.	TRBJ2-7	CASSVTGSYEQYF	TGTGCCAGCAGCGTGACAGGCTCCTACGAGCAGTACTTC
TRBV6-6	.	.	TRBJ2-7	CASRDWTEGPYEQYF	TGTGCCAGCAGGGATTGGACAGAGGGACCCTACGAGCAGTACTTC
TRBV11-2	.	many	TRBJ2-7	CASSPIRHKDYEQYF	TGTGCCAGCAGCCCAATAAGGCACAAGGATTACGAGCAGTACTTC
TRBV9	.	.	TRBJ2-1	CASSVGGRWGLEQFF	TGTGCCAGCAGCGTAGGTGGACGGTGGGGTTTGGAGCAGTTCTTC
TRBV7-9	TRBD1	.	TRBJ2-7	CASSLTGSIEQYF	TGTGCCAGCAGCTTGACAGGGAGCATCGAGCAGTACTTC
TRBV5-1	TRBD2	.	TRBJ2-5	CASSQDQRLAGETQYF	TGCGCCAGCAGCCAAGACCAGAGACTAGCGGGAGAGACCCAGTACTTC
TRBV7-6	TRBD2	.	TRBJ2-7	CASSRGGPSYEQYF	TGTGCCAGCAGCCGGGGGGGGCCCTCCTACGAGCAGTACTTC
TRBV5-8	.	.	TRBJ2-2	CASSLGSWNTGELFF	TGTGCCAGCAGCTTGGGATCGTGGAACACCGGGGAGCTGTTTTTT
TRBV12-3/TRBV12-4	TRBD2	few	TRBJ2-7	CASSLWGVQTRAGASYEQYF	TGTGCCAGCAGTTTATGGGGTGTCCAAACCCGAGCGGGAGCGAGTTACGAGCAGTACTTC
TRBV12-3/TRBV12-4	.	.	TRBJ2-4	CASSPSRGKAKNIQYF	TGTGCCAGCAGCCCATCCCGGGGGAAGGCCAAAAACATTCAGTACTTC
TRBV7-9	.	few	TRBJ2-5	CASSLVSNQETQYF	TGTGCCAGCAGCTTGGTCAGTAACCAAGAGACCCAGTACTTC
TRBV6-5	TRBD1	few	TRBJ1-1	CASRGTDTEAFF	TGTGCCAGCAGGGGGACAGACACTGAAGCTTTCTTT
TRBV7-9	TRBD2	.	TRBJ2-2	CASSPPGLNTGELFF	TGTGCCAGCAGTCCCCCGGGACTAAACACCGGGGAGCTGTTTTTT
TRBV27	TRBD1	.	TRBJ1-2	CASSYTTGGGYGYTF	TGTGCCAGCAGTTATACGACAGGGGGAGGCTATGGCTACACCTTC
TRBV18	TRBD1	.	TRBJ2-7	CASSPRTGGLYEQYF	TGTGCCAGCTCACCCCGGACAGGGGGACTCTACGAGCAGTACTTC
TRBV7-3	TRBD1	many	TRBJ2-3	CASSLTGQGLAHTDTQYF	TGTGCCAGCAGCTTAACGGGACAGGGACTCGCCCACACAGATACGCAGTATTTT
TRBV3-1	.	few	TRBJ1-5	CASSQAGQPQHF	TGTGCCAGCAGCCAAGCAGGTCAGCCCCAGCATTTT
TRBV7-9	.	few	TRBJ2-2	CASSHDYGGELFF	TGTGCCAGCAGCCATGACTACGGCGGGGAGCTGTTTTTT
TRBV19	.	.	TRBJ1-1	CASSIDRGLNTEAFF	TGTGCCAGTAGTATTGACCGGGGGCTTAACACTGAAGCTTTCTTT
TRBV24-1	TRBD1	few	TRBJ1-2	CATSDGTGYGYTF	TGTGCCACCAGTGATGGGACAGGCTATGGCTACACCTTC
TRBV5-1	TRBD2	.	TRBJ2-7	CASSSGLAEIPYEQYF	TGCGCCAGCAGCTCGGGACTAGCGGAAATACCCTACGAGCAGTACTTC
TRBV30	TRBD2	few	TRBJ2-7	CAWSVPSGMTYEQYF	TGTGCCTGGAGTGTACCTAGCGGGATGACCTACGAGCAGTACTTC
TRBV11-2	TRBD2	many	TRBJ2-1	CASSASLAGGQYEQFF	TGTGCCAGCAGCGCCAGCCTAGCGGGAGGGCAGTATGAGCAGTTCTTC
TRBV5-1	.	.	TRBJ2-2	CASSLAYGDSGELFF	TGCGCCAGCAGCTTGGCCTACGGTGATTCCGGGGAGCTGTTTTTT
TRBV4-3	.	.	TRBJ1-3	CASSSGPGNTIYF	TGCGCCAGCAGCTCCGGTCCTGGAAACACCATATATTTT
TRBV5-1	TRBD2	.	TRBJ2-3	CASSPGTSGIRLDTQYF	TGCGCCAGCAGCCCCGGGACTAGCGGGATACGGTTGGATACGCAGTATTTT